The clone carrying this TCR beta chain was picked up a small number of times. The antigen is undetermined. The entry originates in a study of T cells after yellow fever vaccination. The wider study: Fractions low in cell number were prepared with SMART-Seq v4 Ultra Low Input.

MiXCR, run by TCRdb on the 5' RACE reads, gives a single entry per CDR3 protein. This sample has 500,000 to 700,000 distinct CDR3 sequences, with around 21% found just once. Study findings and constraints: On re-exposure, the response was weaker but peaked faster, at day 5 versus 15.

The sequence derives from a man aged 30 to 39 who received the YFV17D yellow fever vaccine. Sample: PBMCs, taken 15 days after the yellow fever booster vaccination.

CDR3 nucleotide sequence: TGCAGTGGCGGGTGGGGGGGTGAGACCCAGTACTTC. Amino acid sequence: CSGGWGGETQYF. The J gene is TRBJ2-5, the V gene TRBV20-1, with TRBD2 identical over 7 bases. The CDR3 is made up of 12 amino acids. CDR1 is DFQATT, CDR2 SNEGSKA, per germline (reference sequence). The junction had 7 bases not matched to a gene; V was cut back by 7 bases and J by 5 bases.